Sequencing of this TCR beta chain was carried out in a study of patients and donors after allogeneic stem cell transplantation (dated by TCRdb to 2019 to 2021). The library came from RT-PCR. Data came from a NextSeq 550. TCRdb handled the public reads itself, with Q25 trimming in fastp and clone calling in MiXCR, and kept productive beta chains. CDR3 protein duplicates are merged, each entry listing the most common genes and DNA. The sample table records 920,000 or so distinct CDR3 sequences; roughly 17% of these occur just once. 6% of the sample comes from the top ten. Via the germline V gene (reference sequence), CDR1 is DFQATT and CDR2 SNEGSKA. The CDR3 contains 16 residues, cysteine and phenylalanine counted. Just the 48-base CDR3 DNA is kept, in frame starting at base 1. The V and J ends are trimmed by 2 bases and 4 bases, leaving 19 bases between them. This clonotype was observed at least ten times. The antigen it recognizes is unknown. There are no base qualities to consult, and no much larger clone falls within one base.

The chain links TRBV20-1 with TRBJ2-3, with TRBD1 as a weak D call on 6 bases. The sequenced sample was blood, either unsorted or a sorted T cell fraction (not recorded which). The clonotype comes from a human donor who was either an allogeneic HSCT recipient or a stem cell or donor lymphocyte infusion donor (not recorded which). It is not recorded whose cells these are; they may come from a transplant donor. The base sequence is TGCAGTGCTAGATCCTCGAGACTCACAGGGTCAGATACGCAGTATTTT. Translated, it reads CSARSSRLTGSDTQYF.